This T cell receptor (beta chain) was profiled in a study of T cells in Graves' hyperthyroidism and ophthalmopathy. Amplification yielded TCR beta CDR3 regions, with RNA transcripts as the source. HTBI primers drove first-round RT-PCR of the TCR CDR3. TCRdb re-analysed the multiplex PCR reads in MiXCR, keeping a single row per CDR3 protein. The table includes more than 40,000 distinct CDR3 sequences, 49% detected once. Study findings and constraints: Most thyroid clonotypes that were expanded above 0.001 also turned up in blood.

No progression to ophthalmopathy during 18 months of follow-up defined stable disease. Any patient presenting with uncontrolled infection, other autoimmune disease, pregnancy or lactation was left out. Thyroid ultrasound and orbital computed tomography, with clinical symptoms and serum thyroxine and TRAb, informed diagnoses. In regard to this clonotype: Its specificity is not known.

The germline CDR1 and CDR2 sequences are MDHEN and SYDVKM. The CDR3 runs 11 residues. The V and J ends lost 3 bases and 6 bases respectively, with 2 bases between them. Sequenced: peripheral blood or thyroid tissue (not recorded which). The receptor was isolated from a woman aged 45-65 years with Graves' hyperthyroidism. V and J are TRBV28 and TRBJ2-2; the D is unclear. The CDR3 nucleotides read TGTGCCAGCAGTTTGGCCGGGGAGCTGTTTTTT. Translating gives CASSLAGELFF. The full variable domain, in which reference TRBV28 and TRBJ2-2 provide the parts outside the CDR3, is DVKVTQSSRYLVKRTGEKVFLECVQDMDHENMFWYRQDPGLGLRLIYFSYDVKMKEKGDIPEGYSVSREKKERFSLILESASTNQTSMYLCASSLAGELFFGEGSRLTVL.